This T cell receptor (beta chain) appears in the sequencing data of a study of T cell repertoires in ileal Crohn's disease. Findings of the study overall: All patients with clonality above 26.8% had endoscopic recurrence.

Produced via immunoSEQ multiplex PCR; TCRdb's table is partial and in-frame only. This sample has about 5,500 clones, with 80% found just once. Regarding this clone: The antigen remains undetermined.

The receptor's source is an adult with Crohn's disease. The material sequenced was ileal tissue.

The CDR3 DNA reads TGCGCCAGCAGTCTAAAGGTCATCAGCTCGGGCTCCTATAATTCACCCCTCCACTTT. Translating it yields CASSLKVISSGSYNSPLHF. This chain connects TRBV4-3 to TRBJ1-6, with D hard to call. The CDR3 is 19 residues long. The V gene lost 6 bases and the J gene lost 0 bases, with 21 bases spanning the gap. Looked up from germline, CDR1 is LGHNA and CDR2 is YSLEER.